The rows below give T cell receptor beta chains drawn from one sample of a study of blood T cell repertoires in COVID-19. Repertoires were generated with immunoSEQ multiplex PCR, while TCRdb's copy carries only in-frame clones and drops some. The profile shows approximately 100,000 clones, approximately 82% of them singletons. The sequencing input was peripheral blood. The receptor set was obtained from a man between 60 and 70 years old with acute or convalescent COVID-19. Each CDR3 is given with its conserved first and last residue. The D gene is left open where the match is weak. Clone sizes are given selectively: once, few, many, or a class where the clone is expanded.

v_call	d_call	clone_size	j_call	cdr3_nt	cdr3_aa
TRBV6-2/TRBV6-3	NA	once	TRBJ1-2	TGTGCCAGCAGTTCCCAAAACACAAGAACCTACACCTTC	CASSSQNTRTYTF
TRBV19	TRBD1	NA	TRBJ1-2	TGTGCCAGTAGTAGCACAGGGGGCGTGGGTGGCTACACCTTC	CASSSTGGVGGYTF
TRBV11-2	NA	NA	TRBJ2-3	TGTGCCAGCAGCTTAATCTATACGCAGTATTTT	CASSLIYTQYF
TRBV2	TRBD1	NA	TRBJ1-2	TGTGCCAGCAGTCGGGGGACAGTCGACTACACCTTC	CASSRGTVDYTF
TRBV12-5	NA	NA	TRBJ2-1	TGTGCTAGTGGGAAGGGGTTTGAGCAGTTCTTC	CASGKGFEQFF
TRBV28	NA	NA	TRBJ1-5	TGTGCCAGCAGCCCACAGGTCGGGGGACTAAATCAGCCCCAGCATTTT	CASSPQVGGLNQPQHF
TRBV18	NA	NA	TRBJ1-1	TGTGCCAGCTCACCACGGGGTGAGGGCACTGAAGCTTTCTTT	CASSPRGEGTEAFF
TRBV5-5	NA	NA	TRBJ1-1	TGTGCCAGCAGCTTCACTCCGAACACTGAAGCTTTCTTT	CASSFTPNTEAFF
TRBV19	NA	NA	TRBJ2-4	TGTGCCAGTAGTACCGGGAGCCTAGCCAAAAACATTCAGTACTTC	CASSTGSLAKNIQYF
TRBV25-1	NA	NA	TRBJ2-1	TGTGCCAGCAGTGAATTCCCGAAGGGGTGGGGTTCCTACAATGAGCAGTTCTTC	CASSEFPKGWGSYNEQFF
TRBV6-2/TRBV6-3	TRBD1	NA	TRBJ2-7	TGTGCCAGCAGCCAGAACCGGGACAGGGGGCTCGAGCAGTACTTC	CASSQNRDRGLEQYF
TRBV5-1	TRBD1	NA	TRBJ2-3	TGCGCCAGCAGCAAAGGGACAGGGGGCGAAGTCACGCAGTATTTT	CASSKGTGGEVTQYF
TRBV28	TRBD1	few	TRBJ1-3	TGTGCCAGCAGTCCTAGAGACAGGGTCTCTGGAAACACCATATATTTT	CASSPRDRVSGNTIYF
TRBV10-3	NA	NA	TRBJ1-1	TGTGCCATCAGGCCCCCGGGGGAGTACGCTGAAGCTTTCTTT	CAIRPPGEYAEAFF
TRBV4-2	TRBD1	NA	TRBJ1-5	TGTGCCAGCAGCCAAGCCGGGACAGGAGATCAGCCCCAGCATTTT	CASSQAGTGDQPQHF
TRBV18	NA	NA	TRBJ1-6	TGTGCCAGCTCCCGCAAGGAGGGTGGGAATTCACCCCTCCACTTT	CASSRKEGGNSPLHF
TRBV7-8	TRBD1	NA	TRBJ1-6	TGTGCCAGCAGCTCCCCTCGGACAGGGGGCATAACTTCACCCCTCCACTTT	CASSSPRTGGITSPLHF
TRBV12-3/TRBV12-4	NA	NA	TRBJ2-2	TGTGCCAGCAGTTTGGCCCCCGGGGAGCTGTTTTTT	CASSLAPGELFF
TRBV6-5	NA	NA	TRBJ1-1	TGTGCCAGCAGTCTCCGTAATGAAGCTTTCTTT	CASSLRNEAFF
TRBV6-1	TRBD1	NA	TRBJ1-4	TGTGCCAGCAGTGCCTACAGGACAGGGGGCACTAATGAAAAACTGTTTTTT	CASSAYRTGGTNEKLFF
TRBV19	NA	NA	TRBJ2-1	TGTGCCAGTAGTGGGCGCGTGGAGGGGCAGTTCTTC	CASSGRVEGQFF
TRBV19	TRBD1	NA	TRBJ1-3	TGTGCCAGTAGTTCCCCGCTGGGGACAGGTGGAAACACCATATATTTT	CASSSPLGTGGNTIYF
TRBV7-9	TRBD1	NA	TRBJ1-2	TGTGCCAGCAGTCATAACGAGGGCAGGGGGAGCTACACCTTC	CASSHNEGRGSYTF
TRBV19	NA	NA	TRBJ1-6	TGTGCCAGTAGTACTACGACCGGGAGAAGGGTCTCACCCCTCCACTTT	CASSTTTGRRVSPLHF
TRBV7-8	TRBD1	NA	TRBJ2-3	TGTGCCAGCAGCTTATCTACATTATTCGGGGACAGGGGGCGTGGGGGGCAGTATTTT	CASSLSTLFGDRGRGGQYF
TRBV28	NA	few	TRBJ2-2	TGTGCCAGCAGACAGGACTACGCCACCGGGGAGCTGTTTTTT	CASRQDYATGELFF
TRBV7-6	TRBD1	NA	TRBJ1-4	TGTGCCAGCAGCGCTTTCCCTACAGGGGTCACTAATGAAAAACTGTTTTTT	CASSAFPTGVTNEKLFF
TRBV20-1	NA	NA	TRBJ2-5	TGCAGTGCCATACTTTGGGAGACCCAGTACTTC	CSAILWETQYF
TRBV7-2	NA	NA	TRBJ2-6	TGTGCCAGCAGCTTACGAGAGGTTAACGTCCTGACTTTC	CASSLREVNVLTF
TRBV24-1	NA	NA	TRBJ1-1	TGTGCCACCAGAAAGGGGGTCGGGGACACTGAAGCTTTCTTT	CATRKGVGDTEAFF
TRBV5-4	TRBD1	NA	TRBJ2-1	TGTGCCAGCAGCTTGTTACAGGGGTACAATGAGCAGTTCTTC	CASSLLQGYNEQFF
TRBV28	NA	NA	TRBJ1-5	TGTGCCAGCAGTTTTGGACTCACCAATCAGCCCCAGCATTTT	CASSFGLTNQPQHF
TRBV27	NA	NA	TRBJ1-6	TGTGCCAGCAGTTCCCTGACAGTAACCTTCTATAATTCACCCCTCCACTTT	CASSSLTVTFYNSPLHF
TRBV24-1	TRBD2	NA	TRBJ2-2	TGTGCCACCGGGACTAGCTTCACCGGGGAGCTGTTTTTT	CATGTSFTGELFF
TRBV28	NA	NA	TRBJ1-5	TGTGCCAGCAGACCCAGGGGTCGCAATCAGCCCCAGCATTTT	CASRPRGRNQPQHF
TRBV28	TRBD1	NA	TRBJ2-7	TGTGCCAGCAGGGGACAGGGGGCGCTTAGCGGGGGGCGCTACGAGCAGTACTTC	CASRGQGALSGGRYEQYF
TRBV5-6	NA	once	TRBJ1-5	TGTGCCAGCAGCTGGCGGCAGGGTGGCAATCAGCCCCAGCATTTT	CASSWRQGGNQPQHF